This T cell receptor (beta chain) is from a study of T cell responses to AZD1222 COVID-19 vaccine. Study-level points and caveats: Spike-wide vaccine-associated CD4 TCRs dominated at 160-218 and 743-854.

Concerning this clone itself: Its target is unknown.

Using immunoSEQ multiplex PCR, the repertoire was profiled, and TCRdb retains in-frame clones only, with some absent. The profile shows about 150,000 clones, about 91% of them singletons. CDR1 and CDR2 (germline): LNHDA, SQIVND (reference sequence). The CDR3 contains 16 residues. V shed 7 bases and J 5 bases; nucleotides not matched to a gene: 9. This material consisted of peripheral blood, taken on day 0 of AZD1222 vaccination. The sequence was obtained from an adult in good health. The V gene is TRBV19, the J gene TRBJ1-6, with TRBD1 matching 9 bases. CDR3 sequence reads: CASTFTGTGNNSPLHF. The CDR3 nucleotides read TGTGCCAGTACCTTTACCGGGACAGGGAATAATTCACCCCTCCACTTT.